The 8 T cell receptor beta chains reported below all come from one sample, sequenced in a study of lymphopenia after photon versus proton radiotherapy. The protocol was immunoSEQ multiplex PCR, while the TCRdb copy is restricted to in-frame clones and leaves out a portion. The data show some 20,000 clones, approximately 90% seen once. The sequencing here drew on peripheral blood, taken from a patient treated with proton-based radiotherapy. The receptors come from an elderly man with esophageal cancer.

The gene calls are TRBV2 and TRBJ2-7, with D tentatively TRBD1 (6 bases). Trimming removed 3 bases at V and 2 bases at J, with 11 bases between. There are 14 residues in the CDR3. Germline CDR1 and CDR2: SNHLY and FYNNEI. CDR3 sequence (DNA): TGTGCCAGCAGTGAGAGGTGGGGGCCCTACGAGCAGTACTTC. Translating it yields CASSERWGPYEQYF.

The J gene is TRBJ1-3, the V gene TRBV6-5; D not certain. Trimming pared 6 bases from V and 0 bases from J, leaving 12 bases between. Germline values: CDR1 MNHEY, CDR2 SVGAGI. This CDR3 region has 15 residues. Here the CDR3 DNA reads TGTGCCAGCAGCCCAAGAACCTCCTCTGGAAACACCATATATTTT. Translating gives CASSPRTSSGNTIYF.

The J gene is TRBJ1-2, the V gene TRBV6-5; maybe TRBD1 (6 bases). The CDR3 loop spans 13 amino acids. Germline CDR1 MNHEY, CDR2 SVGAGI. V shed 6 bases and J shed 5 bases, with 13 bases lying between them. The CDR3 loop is CASRDSAQYGYTF. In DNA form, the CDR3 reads TGTGCCAGCAGGGACAGCGCCCAGTATGGCTACACCTTC.

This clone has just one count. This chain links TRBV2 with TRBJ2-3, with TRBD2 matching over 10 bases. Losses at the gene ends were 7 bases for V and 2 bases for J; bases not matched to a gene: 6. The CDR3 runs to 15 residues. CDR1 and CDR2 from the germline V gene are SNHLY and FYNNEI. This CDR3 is CASMGTSGDTDTQYF. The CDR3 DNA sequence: TGTGCCAGCATGGGTACTAGCGGGGACACAGATACGCAGTATTTT.

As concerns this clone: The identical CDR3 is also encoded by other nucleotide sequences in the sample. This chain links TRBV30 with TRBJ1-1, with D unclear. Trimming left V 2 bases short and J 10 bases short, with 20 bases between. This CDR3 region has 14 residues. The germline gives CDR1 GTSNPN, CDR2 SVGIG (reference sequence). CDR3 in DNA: TGTGCCTGGAGTCCAAGGACGGGATTGGGAGTAGCTTTCTTT. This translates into CAWSPRTGLGVAFF.

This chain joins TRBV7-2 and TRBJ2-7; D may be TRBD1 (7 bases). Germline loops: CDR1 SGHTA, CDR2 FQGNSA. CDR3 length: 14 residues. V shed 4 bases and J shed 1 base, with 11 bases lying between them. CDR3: CASSSTGTSYEQYF. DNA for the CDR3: TGTGCCAGCAGCTCGACAGGGACTTCCTACGAGCAGTACTTC.

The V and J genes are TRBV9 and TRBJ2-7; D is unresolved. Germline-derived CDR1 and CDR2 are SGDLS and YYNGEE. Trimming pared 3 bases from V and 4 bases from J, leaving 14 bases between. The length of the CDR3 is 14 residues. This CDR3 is CASSDGPMGYEQYF. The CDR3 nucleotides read TGTGCCAGCAGCGACGGACCCATGGGTTACGAGCAGTACTTC.

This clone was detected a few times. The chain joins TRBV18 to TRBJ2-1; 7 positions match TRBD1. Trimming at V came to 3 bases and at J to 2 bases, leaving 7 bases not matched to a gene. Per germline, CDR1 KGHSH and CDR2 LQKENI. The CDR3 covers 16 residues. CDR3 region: CASSPTTGSTYNEQFF. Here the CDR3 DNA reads TGTGCCAGCTCACCTACGACAGGGAGCACCTACAATGAGCAGTTCTTC. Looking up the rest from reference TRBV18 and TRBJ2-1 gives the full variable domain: NAGVMQNPRHLVRRRGQEARLRCSPMKGHSHVYWYRQLPEEGLKFMVYLQKENIIDESGMPKERFSAEFPKEGPSILRIQQVVRGDSAAYFCASSPTTGSTYNEQFFGPGTRLTVL.